Listed below are T cell receptor beta chains from one sample, sequenced in a study of cytomegalovirus exposure and HLA in healthy donors. The table came from immunoSEQ multiplex PCR; TCRdb's copy has only in-frame clones and leaves some out. The sample has roughly 240,000 clones, about 81% seen once. Sequencing input: PBMCs. The receptors were sampled from a woman in her thirties or forties in good health and CMV-seropositive. CDR3s include the opening cysteine and the closing phenylalanine or tryptophan. The order of the fields is V gene, D gene, J gene, CDR3 length, CDR3 protein. D genes are given only for firm matches.

TRBV6-5	TRBD1	-	14	CASSNRGYRNEQYF
TRBV29-1	TRBD1	TRBJ2-7	14	CSVEDGTGTDEQYF
TRBV7-9	-	TRBJ2-7	11	CSSSYSHEQYF
TRBV4-2	-	TRBJ1-2	16	CASSQDISGRGYGYTF
TRBV4-3	TRBD1	TRBJ2-5	15	CASSQELDRAETQYF
TRBV5-1	-	TRBJ2-7	15	CASSLDVGLTYEQYF
TRBV7-2	-	TRBJ2-5	12	CASSQTEETQYF
TRBV10-3	-	TRBJ1-3	15	CAIRRLADSGNTIYF
TRBV5-5	-	TRBJ2-7	17	CASSLGPPGTSSYEQYF
TRBV4-1	TRBD1	TRBJ1-5	15	CASSQVGTGHQPQHF
TRBV14	TRBD1	TRBJ2-5	15	CASSQDRGRYLAQYF
TRBV6-1	TRBD1	TRBJ1-3	16	CASSKGQGISGSTIYF
TRBV5-5	-	TRBJ1-1	15	CASSLADIENTEAFF
TRBV5-1	TRBD2	TRBJ2-6	16	CASSLVAGAGANVLTF
TRBV30	TRBD1	TRBJ1-3	12	CAWSRQGGTIYF
TRBV4-3	-	TRBJ2-5	14	CASSRGAAGETQYF
TRBV5-5	TRBD2	TRBJ2-7	14	CASSLTGGPYEQYF
TRBV9	TRBD1	TRBJ2-2	16	CASSVGQGGDTGELFF
TRBV2	-	TRBJ1-5	14	CASSDSISNQPQHF
TRBV7-2	-	TRBJ2-7	13	CASSSLEGYEQYF
TRBV9	-	TRBJ2-1	15	CASSIGGSSYNEQFF
TRBV6-6	-	TRBJ1-2	12	CASSARAYGYTF
TRBV25-1	TRBD2	TRBJ2-1	14	CASSVLAGHNEQFF
TRBV4-3	TRBD1	TRBJ2-2	14	CASSLSRDSGELFF
TRBV6-5	-	TRBJ1-2	12	CASTGGIYGYTF
TRBV30	TRBD2	TRBJ2-1	13	CAWKASGSGEQFF
TRBV4-1	-	TRBJ1-3	15	CASSQDTSSGNTIYF
TRBV18	-	TRBJ2-7	15	CASSPPIEGTYEQYF
TRBV27	-	TRBJ1-3	14	CASSASSSGNTIYF
TRBV15	-	TRBJ2-7	15	CATSRETGSPYEQYF
TRBV2	TRBD1	TRBJ1-6	14	CASSRDRGYSPLHF
TRBV4-2	-	TRBJ2-7	15	CASSAFPGRAYEQYF
TRBV11-2	-	TRBJ2-2	14	CASIYPQATGELFF
TRBV5-1	-	TRBJ2-7	13	CASSLSDRSEQYF
TRBV4-1	TRBD1	TRBJ1-3	16	CASSQDDRGLGNTIYF
TRBV4-3	-	TRBJ1-2	15	CASSQVRAANYGYTF
TRBV2	TRBD1	TRBJ1-3	14	CARRQGVIGNTIYF
TRBV27	-	TRBJ1-2	13	CASSPGGVYGYTF
TRBV7-2	TRBD2	TRBJ2-1	16	CASSSIASGDYNEQFF
TRBV6-1	TRBD2	TRBJ2-7	13	CASSPSGSNEQYF
TRBV6-5	-	TRBJ1-6	15	CASSVGLKGASPLHF
TRBV18	TRBD1	TRBJ1-1	15	CASSPSTGTPAEAFF
TRBV4-1	-	TRBJ1-2	16	CASSPTPGANNYGYTF
TRBV29-1	-	TRBJ2-7	14	CSVDVGGRSYEQYF
TRBV7-9	-	TRBJ1-5	15	CASSHTGMRGQPQHF
TRBV19	-	TRBJ1-1	17	CASSIPPGGGVNTEAFF
TRBV12-5	TRBD2	TRBJ2-5	19	CASGLVRGGLAGGPETQYF
TRBV6-1	TRBD1	TRBJ2-7	16	CASSERQGPLVSEQYF
TRBV7-9	-	TRBJ2-7	15	CASSLDLGATYEQYF
TRBV11-2	TRBD2	TRBJ2-2	15	CASSRTSGYAGELFF
TRBV5-8	-	TRBJ2-1	12	CASSLPRGKQFF